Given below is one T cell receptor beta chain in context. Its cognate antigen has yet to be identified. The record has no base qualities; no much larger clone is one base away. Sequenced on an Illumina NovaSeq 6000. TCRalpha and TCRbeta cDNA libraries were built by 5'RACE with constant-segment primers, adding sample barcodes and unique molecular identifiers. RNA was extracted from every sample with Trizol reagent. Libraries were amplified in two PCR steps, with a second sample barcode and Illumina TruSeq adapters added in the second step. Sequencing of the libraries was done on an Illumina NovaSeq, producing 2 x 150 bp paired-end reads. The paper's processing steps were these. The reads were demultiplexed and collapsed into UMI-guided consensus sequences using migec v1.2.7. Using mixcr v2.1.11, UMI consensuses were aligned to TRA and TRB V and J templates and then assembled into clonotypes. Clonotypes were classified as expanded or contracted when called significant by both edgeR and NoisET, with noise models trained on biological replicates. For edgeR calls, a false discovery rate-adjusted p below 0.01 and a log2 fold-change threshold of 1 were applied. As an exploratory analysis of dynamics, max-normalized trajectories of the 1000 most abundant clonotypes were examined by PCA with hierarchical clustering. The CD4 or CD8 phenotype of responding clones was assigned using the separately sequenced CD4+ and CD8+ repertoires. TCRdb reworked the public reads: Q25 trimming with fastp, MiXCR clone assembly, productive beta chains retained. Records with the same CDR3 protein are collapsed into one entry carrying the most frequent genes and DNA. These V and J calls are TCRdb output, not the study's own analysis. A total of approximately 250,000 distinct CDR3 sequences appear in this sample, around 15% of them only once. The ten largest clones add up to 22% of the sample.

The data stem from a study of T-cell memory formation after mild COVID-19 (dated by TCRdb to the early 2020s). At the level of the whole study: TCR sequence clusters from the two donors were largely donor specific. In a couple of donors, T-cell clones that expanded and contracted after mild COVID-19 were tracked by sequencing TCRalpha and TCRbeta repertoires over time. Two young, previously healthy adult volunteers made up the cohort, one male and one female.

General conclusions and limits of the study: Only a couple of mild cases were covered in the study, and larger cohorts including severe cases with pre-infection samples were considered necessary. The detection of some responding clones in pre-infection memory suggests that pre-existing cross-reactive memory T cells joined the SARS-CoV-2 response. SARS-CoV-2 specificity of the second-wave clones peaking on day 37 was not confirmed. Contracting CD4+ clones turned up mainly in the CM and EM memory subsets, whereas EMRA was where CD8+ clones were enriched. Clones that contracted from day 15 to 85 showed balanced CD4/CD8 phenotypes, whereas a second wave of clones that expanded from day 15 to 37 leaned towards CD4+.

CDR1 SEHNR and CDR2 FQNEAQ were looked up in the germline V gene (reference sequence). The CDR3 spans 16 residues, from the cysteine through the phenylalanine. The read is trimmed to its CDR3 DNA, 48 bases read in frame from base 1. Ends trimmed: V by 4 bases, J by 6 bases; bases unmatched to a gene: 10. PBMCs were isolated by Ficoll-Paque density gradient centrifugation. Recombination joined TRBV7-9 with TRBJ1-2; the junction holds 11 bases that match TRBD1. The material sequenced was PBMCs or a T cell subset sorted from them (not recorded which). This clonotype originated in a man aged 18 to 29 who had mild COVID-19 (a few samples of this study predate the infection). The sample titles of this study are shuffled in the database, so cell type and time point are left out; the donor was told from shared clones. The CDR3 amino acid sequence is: CASSSSRDRGYNGYTF. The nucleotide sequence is TGTGCCAGCAGCTCTAGCCGGGACAGGGGGTATAATGGCTACACCTTC.